This T cell receptor beta chain emerged from a study of regulatory T cells in long-lasting Graves disease. Study observations and caveats: Patients with persistent disease shared some 2,500 public clonotypes, outpacing the roughly 950 shared by new patients.

The time point: newly diagnosed GD, antithyroid drugs for less than 3 months. PBMCs were the source of the RNA used for TCR sequencing. This clonotype was found a few times. The antigen is not known. Combining iRepertoire HTBI primers with Arm-PCR of CDR3 regions, the authors built TCR beta libraries. One entry per CDR3 protein results from TCRdb running MiXCR on the multiplex PCR reads. Of 450,000 to 700,000 distinct CDR3 sequences in the sample, 13% were seen once. Germline trimming cut 6 bases from V and 4 bases from J; bases unmatched to any gene: 6. Germline assignment: CDR1 DFQATT and CDR2 SNEGSKA (reference sequence). The CDR3 contains 14 residues. Another study also made use of these data, one on T cells in Graves' hyperthyroidism and ophthalmopathy. From that study: Clonotypes that were expanded in thyroid above 0.001 mostly appeared in blood too. The authors' 13 V-J model separated ophthalmopathy from stable hyperthyroidism.

The chain combines TRBV20-1 with TRBJ1-5, with 10 nucleotides matching TRBD1. The TCR sequence derives from a man aged 25-45 years with Graves disease. The material sequenced was peripheral blood mononuclear cells (PBMCs), taken at new diagnosis, from a patient treated with antithyroid drugs. CDR3 protein: CSAGTGALNQPQHF. CDR3 DNA sequence: TGCAGTGCGGGGACAGGGGCCCTTAATCAGCCCCAGCATTTT.